This TCR beta chain was documented in a study of T cell changes during pregnancy in multiple sclerosis. Germline V lookup: CDR1 PRHDT, CDR2 FYEKMQ (reference sequence). V shed 5 bases and J 6 bases; nucleotides not matched to a gene: 14. The CDR3 sequence is 17 residues long. Data came from immunoSEQ multiplex PCR; TCRdb stores just in-frame clones and leaves some out. Of about 51,000 clones in the sample, around 92% are singletons; the top ten hold about 0.7%. The source of this sequence is a female donor with multiple sclerosis, enrolled in a pregnancy study. The rearrangement uses TRBV13 and TRBJ1-1, with 11 nucleotides matching TRBD1. This specimen was CD4+ T cells from peripheral blood mononuclear cells, taken in the third trimester of pregnancy. Here the CDR3 reads CASSTRDRGLVESEAFF. CDR3 sequence (DNA): TGTGCCAGCAGCACCCGGGACAGGGGGTTAGTAGAGTCTGAAGCTTTCTTT.